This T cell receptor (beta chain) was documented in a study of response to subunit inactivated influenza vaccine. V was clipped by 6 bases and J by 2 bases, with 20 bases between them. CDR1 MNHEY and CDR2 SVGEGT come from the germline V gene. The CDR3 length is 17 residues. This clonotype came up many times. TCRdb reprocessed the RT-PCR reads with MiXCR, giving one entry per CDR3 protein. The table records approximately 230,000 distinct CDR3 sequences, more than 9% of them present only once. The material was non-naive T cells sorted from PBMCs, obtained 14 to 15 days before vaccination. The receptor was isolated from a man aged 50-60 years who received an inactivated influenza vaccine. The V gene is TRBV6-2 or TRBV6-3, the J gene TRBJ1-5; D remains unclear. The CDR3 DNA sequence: TGTGCCAGCAGCGAAACGTCGGGTCTCAAGGGCAATCAGCCCCAGCATTTT. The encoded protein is CASSETSGLKGNQPQHF.